A selection of T cell receptor beta chains follows, all from one sample in a study of blood T cell repertoires in COVID-19. TCRdb keeps only in-frame clones here, not all; method: immunoSEQ multiplex PCR. The repertoire has approximately 110,000 clones, roughly 85% of them found once; the top ten carry more than 2%. Material: peripheral blood. The receptors shown here come from a human donor in a cohort sampled during active COVID-19. CDR3s include the opening cysteine and the closing phenylalanine or tryptophan. Expanded clones are given a class, and other clones once, few, many or no size at all.

>NA|TRBV25-1|TRBJ2-1
CASSPARGSYNEQFF
>NA|TRBV28|TRBJ1-5
CASSYEWEGYGDQPQHF
>NA|TRBV11-3|TRBJ2-2
CASSLLLAGELFF
>NA|TRBV12-3/TRBV12-4|TRBJ2-3
CASSVLATDTQYF
>NA|TRBV28|TRBJ1-5
CASRESEIQPQHF
>NA|TRBV6-1|TRBJ1-5
CASSAWKLSGEHQPQHF
>NA|TRBV30|TRBJ1-5
CAWSVAGTGNQPQHF
>NA|TRBV7-9|TRBJ1-6
CASSPAHGGNSPLHF
>NA|TRBV5-4|TRBJ2-1
CASSLSGNSYNEQFF
>once|TRBV14|TRBJ1-2
CASSHSLGTTGGRYGYTF
>NA|TRBV10-3|TRBJ1-1
CAISGKGDTEAFF
>NA|TRBV28|TRBJ1-6
CASRVSRGNNSPLHF
>NA|TRBV15|TRBJ2-1
CATKLHAGPLNEQFF
>NA|TRBV6-5|TRBJ2-3
CASSYSSLAADTQYF
>NA|TRBV30|TRBJ2-3
CAWSAGLAGTDTQYF
>NA|TRBV19|TRBJ2-3
CASSPPGTSGRTDTQYF
>NA|TRBV28|TRBJ2-5
CASSFVTDPVPGAQYF
>NA|TRBV19|TRBJ1-5
CASLDNGRFNQPQHF
>NA|TRBV30|TRBJ2-3
CAWSVQPDTQYF
>NA|TRBV5-3|TRBJ1-6
CARLKSTPLHF
>NA|TRBV2|TRBJ1-5
CASYSRVEAPLRYQPQHF
>few|TRBV7-9|TRBJ2-1
CASSPELFF
>NA|TRBV27|TRBJ2-1
CASSFGQGSHEQFF
>few|TRBV16|TRBJ1-1
CASSQYLGGTEAFF
>NA|TRBV9|TRBJ2-1
CASSLSGGAVDEQFF
>NA|TRBV9|TRBJ2-2
CASSVSGDYTGELFF
>NA|TRBV18|TRBJ2-1
CASSLASGSLQEQFF
>NA|TRBV4-2|TRBJ1-3
CASSPRGGSGTPPSGNTIYF
>NA|TRBV10-3|TRBJ2-2
CAIRETGKLGTGELFF
>NA|TRBV18|TRBJ2-5
CASSPIEQGVGETQYF
>NA|TRBV3-1/TRBV3-2|TRBJ1-1
CASSNGQGFVTEAFF
>NA|TRBV2|TRBJ2-3
CAARTSGFRDTQYF
>NA|TRBV5-1|TRBJ2-7
CASSSGQPPYEQYF
>NA|TRBV28|TRBJ1-3
CASQLGGAGNTIYF